Ten or more counts support the clone carrying this T cell receptor beta chain. This specimen belongs to a study of early T cells in non-severe SARS-CoV-2 infection. The germline V gene encodes CDR1 MNHEY and CDR2 SVGEGT. The CDR3 sequence is 21 residues long. Trimming left V 8 bases short and J 0 bases short, with 32 bases between. TCRdb passed the 5' RACE reads through MiXCR, listing each CDR3 protein once. The data contain fewer than 30,000 distinct CDR3 sequences, about 3.8% of them singletons. The V and J genes are TRBV6-2 or TRBV6-3 and TRBJ2-1; no reliable D call. Specimen: whole blood. The clonotype originates from an adult who was a healthcare worker with PCR-confirmed SARS-CoV-2 infection or an uninfected control (not recorded which). The CDR3 DNA follows: TGTGCCAGCGGGGATAGAGACTCGAGCGCGGTCGGAAAAAGCTCCTACAATGAGCAGTTCTTC. Protein product: CASGDRDSSAVGKSSYNEQFF.